This T cell receptor beta chain was captured in a study of cytomegalovirus exposure and HLA in healthy donors. Between the trimmed V and J ends, which lost 5 bases and 7 bases, there was a span of 11 bases. Germline assignment: CDR1 SEHNR and CDR2 FQNEAQ (reference sequence). This CDR3 is built from 13 residues. The PCR had 60 Vbeta and 13 Jbeta primers. Assay used: immunoSEQ multiplex PCR; TCRdb lists only in-frame clones, some missing. This table has about 130,000 clones, 70% to 80% appearing once. The J gene is TRBJ2-2, the V gene TRBV7-9; D perhaps matches TRBD2 (7 bases). This TCR derives from a man aged 35 to 55 in good health and CMV-seronegative. Source material: PBMCs. As DNA, the CDR3 is TGTGCCAGCAGCGGGGGGGCCCTCGGGGAGCTGTTTTTT. Its protein is CASSGGALGELFF.